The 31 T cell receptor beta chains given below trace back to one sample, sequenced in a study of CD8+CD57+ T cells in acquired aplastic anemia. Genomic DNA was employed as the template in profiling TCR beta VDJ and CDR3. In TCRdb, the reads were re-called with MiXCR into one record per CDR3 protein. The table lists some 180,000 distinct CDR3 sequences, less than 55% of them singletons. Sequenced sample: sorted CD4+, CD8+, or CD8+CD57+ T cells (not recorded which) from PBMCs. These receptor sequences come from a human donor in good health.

CDR3 amino acids: CAGGTFPNQPQHF. The CDR3 nucleotides are TGTGCCGGAGGGACTTTTCCGAATCAGCCCCAGCATTTT. V gene TRBV2 combines with J gene TRBJ1-5; weak D call: TRBD1 (5 bases). Per the germline V gene, CDR1 is SNHLY and CDR2 is FYNNEI. CDR3 length: 13 amino acids. Trimming cost V 11 bases and J 4 bases, with 15 bases left between them.

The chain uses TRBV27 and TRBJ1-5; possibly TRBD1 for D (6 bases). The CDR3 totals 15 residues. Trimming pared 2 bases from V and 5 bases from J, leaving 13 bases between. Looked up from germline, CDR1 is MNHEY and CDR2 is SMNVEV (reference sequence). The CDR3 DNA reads TGTGCCAGCAGTTTAGGGGGGGGCAGGGATCAGCCCCAGCATTTT. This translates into CASSLGGGRDQPQHF.

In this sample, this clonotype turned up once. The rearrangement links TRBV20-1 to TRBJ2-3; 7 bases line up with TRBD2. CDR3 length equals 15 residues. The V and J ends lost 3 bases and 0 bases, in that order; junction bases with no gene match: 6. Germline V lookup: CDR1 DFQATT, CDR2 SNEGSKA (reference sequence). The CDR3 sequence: CSASALAASTDTQYF. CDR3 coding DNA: TGCAGTGCTAGCGCGCTAGCGGCTAGCACAGATACGCAGTATTTT.

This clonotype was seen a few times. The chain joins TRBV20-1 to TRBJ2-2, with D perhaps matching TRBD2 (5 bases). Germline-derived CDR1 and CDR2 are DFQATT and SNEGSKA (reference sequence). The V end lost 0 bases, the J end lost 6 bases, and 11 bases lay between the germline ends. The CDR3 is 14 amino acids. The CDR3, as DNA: TGCAGTGCTAGAGATAGATCCGGGGCCGGGGAGCTGTTTTTT. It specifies CSARDRSGAGELFF.

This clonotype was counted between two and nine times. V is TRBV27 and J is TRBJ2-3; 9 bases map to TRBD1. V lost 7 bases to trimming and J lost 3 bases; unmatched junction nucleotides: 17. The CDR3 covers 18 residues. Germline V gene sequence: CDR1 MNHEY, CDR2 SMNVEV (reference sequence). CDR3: CASTPTRVRDRVTDTQYF. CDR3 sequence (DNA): TGTGCCAGCACCCCAACCCGCGTCCGGGACAGGGTTACAGATACGCAGTATTTT.

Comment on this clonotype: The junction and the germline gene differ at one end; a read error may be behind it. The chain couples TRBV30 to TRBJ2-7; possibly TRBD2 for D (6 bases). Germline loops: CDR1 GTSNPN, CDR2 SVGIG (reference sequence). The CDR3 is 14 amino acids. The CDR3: CAWSRGDGTYGQYF. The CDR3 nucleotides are TGTGCCTGGAGCCGCGGGGACGGAACCTACGGGCAGTACTTC.

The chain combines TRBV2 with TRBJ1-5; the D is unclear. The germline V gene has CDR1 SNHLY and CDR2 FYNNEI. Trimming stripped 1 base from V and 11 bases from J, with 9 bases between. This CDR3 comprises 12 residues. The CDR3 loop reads CASSEESLTQHF. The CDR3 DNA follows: TGTGCCAGCAGTGAAGAGTCCCTGACCCAGCATTTT.

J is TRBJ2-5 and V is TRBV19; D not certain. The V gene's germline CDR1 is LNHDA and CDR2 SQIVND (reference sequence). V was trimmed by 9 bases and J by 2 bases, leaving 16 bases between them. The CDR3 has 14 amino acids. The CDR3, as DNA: TGTGCCAGCCGGTACGGTCCCCAGCAAGAGACCCAGTACTTC. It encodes CASRYGPQQETQYF.

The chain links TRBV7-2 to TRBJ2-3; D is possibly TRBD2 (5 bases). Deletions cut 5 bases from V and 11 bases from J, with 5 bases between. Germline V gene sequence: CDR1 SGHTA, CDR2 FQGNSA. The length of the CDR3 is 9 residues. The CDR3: CASSGLQYF. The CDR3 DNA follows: TGTGCCAGCAGCGGACTGCAGTATTTT.

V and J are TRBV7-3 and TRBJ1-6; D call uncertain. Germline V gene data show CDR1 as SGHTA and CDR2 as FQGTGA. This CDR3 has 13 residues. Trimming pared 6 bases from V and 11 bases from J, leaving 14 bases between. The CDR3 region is CASSSSDLAPLHF. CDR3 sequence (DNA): TGTGCCAGCAGTTCGTCGGACCTCGCACCCCTCCACTTT. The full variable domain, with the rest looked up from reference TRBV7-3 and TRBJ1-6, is GAGVSQTPSNKVTEKGKYVELRCDPISGHTALYWYRQSLGQGPEFLIYFQGTGAADDSGLPNDRFFAVRPEGSVSTLKIQRTERGDSAVYLCASSSSDLAPLHFGNGTRLTVT.

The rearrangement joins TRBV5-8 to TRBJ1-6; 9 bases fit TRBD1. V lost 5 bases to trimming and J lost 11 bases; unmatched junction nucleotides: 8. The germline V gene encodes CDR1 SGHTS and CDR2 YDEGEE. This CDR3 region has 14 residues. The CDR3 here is CASSKGQGTAPLHF. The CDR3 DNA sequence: TGTGCCAGCAGTAAGGGACAGGGAACGGCACCCCTCCACTTT.

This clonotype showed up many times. CDR3 sequence (DNA): TGTGCCAGCAGCTTAGATTTTGCCCAAGAGACCCAGTACTTC. Its protein product is CASSLDFAQETQYF. The J gene is TRBJ2-5, the V gene TRBV11-2; D unclear. With 0 bases removed from V and 1 base from J, the gap between germline ends came to 6 bases. Germline V lookup: CDR1 SGHAT, CDR2 FQNNGV. CDR3 length equals 14 residues.

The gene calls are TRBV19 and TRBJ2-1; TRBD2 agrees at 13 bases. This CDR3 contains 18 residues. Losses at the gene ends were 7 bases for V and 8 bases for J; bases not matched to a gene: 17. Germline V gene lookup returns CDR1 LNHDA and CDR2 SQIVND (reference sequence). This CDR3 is CASNPPGVFTSGRDEQFF. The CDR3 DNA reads TGTGCCAGTAATCCTCCAGGGGTTTTTACTAGCGGGAGGGATGAGCAGTTCTTC.

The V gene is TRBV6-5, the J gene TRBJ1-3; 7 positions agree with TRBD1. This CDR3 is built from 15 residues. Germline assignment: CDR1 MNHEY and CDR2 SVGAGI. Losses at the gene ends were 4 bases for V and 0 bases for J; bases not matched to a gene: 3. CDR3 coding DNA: TGTGCCAGCAGTTTGACAGGGCGCTCTGGAAACACCATATATTTT. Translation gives CASSLTGRSGNTIYF.

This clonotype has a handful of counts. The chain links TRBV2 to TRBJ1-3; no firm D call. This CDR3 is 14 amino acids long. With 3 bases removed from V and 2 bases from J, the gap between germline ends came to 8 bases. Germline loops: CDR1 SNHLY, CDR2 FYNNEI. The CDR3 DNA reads TGTGCCAGCAGTGATGCTGGGACTGGAAACACCATATATTTT. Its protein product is CASSDAGTGNTIYF.

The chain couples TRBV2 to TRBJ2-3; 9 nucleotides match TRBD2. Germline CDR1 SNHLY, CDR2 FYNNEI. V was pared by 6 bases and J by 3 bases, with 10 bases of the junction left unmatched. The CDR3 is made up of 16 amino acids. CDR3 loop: CASRDASGTFTDTQYF. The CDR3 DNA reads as TGTGCCAGCAGGGATGCTAGCGGGACCTTTACAGATACGCAGTATTTT.

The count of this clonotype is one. CDR3 protein: CASSLWLSEGGYTF. The CDR3 DNA reads TGTGCCAGCAGCTTATGGTTGTCGGAGGGTGGCTACACCTTC. The rearrangement links TRBV7-9 to TRBJ1-2; no clear D gene. Germline V CDR1 and CDR2: SEHNR, FQNEAQ (reference sequence). Deletions cut 2 bases from V and 7 bases from J, with 14 bases between. The CDR3 runs to 14 residues.

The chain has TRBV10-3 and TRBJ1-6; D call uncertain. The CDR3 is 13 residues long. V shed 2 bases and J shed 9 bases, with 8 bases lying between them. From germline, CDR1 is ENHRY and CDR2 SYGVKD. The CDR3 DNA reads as TGTGCCATCAGTGAGCGGCCCATTTCACCCCTCCACTTT. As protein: CAISERPISPLHF.

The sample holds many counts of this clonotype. The CDR3 region is CASTLQGRGKYEQYF. DNA of the CDR3: TGTGCCAGCACCTTACAGGGACGGGGGAAATACGAGCAGTACTTC. The chain couples TRBV5-4 to TRBJ2-7, with D perhaps assigned TRBD1 or TRBD2 (6 bases each). V lost 6 bases and J lost 4, with 20 bases in between. The CDR3 runs to 15 residues. Germline lookup yields CDR1 SGHNT and CDR2 YYREEE (reference sequence).

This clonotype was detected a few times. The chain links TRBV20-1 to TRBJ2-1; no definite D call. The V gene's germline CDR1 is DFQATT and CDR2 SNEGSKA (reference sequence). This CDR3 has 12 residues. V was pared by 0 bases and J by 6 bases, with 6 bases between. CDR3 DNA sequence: TGCAGTGCTAGAGATCAGAGCAATGAGCAGTTCTTC. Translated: CSARDQSNEQFF.

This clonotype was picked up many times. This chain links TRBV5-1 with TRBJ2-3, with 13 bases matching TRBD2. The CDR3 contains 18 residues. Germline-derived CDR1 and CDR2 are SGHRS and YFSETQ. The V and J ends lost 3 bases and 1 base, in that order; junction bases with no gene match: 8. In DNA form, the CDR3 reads TGCGCCAGCAGCTCTACCGTAGGACTAGCGGGAGGCACAGATACGCAGTATTTT. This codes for CASSSTVGLAGGTDTQYF.

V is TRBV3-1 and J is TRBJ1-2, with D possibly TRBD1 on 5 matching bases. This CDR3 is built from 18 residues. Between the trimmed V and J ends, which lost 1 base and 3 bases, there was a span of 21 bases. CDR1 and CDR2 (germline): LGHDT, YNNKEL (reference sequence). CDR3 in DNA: TGTGCCAGCAGCCAAGGGGTTCAGAAGGAGGGGCCCGACTATGGCTACACCTTC. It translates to CASSQGVQKEGPDYGYTF.

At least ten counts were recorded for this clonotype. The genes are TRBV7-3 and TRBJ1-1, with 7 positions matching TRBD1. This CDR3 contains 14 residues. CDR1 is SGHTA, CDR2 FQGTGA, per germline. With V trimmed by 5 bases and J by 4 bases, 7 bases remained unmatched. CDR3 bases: TGTGCCAGCAGCCAGGGGGGGGTGGGCACTGAAGCTTTCTTT. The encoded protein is CASSQGGVGTEAFF. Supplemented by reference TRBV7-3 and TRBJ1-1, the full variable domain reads GAGVSQTPSNKVTEKGKYVELRCDPISGHTALYWYRQSLGQGPEFLIYFQGTGAADDSGLPNDRFFAVRPEGSVSTLKIQRTERGDSAVYLCASSQGGVGTEAFFGQGTRLTVV.

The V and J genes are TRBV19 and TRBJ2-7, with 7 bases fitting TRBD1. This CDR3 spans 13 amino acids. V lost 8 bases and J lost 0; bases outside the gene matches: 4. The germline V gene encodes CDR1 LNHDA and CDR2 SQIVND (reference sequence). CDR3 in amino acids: CASRGQVSYEQYF. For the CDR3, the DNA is TGTGCCAGTCGTGGACAGGTCTCCTACGAGCAGTACTTC.

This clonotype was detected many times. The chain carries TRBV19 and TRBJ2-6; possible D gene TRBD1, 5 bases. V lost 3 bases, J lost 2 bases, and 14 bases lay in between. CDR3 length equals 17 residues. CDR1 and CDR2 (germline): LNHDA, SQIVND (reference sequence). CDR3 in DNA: TGTGCCAGTAGTATTAAGCAGGGAAGGCCTGGGGCCAACGTCCTGACTTTC. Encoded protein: CASSIKQGRPGANVLTF.

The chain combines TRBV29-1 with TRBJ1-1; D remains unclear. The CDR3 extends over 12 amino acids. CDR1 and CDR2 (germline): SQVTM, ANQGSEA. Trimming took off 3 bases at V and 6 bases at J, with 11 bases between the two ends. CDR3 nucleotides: TGCAGCGTTGAGGCCTCGGATCCTGAAGCTTTCTTT. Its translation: CSVEASDPEAFF. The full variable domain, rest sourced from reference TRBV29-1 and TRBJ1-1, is SAVISQKPSRDICQRGTSLTIQCQVDSQVTMMFWYRQQPGQSLTLIATANQGSEATYESGFVIDKFPISRPNLTFSTLTVSNMSPEDSSIYLCSVEASDPEAFFGQGTRLTVV.

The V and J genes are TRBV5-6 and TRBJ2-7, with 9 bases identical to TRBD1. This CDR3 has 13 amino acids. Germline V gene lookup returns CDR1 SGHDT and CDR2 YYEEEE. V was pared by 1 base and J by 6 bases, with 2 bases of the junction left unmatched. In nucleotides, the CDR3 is TGTGCCAGCAGCTTGCCGGGACAGGGCGAGCAGTACTTC. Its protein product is CASSLPGQGEQYF. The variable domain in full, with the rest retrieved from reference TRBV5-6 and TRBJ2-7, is DAGVTQSPTHLIKTRGQQVTLRCSPKSGHDTVSWYQQALGQGPQFIFQYYEEEERQRGNFPDRFSGHQFPNYSSELNVNALLLGDSALYLCASSLPGQGEQYFGPGTRLTVT.

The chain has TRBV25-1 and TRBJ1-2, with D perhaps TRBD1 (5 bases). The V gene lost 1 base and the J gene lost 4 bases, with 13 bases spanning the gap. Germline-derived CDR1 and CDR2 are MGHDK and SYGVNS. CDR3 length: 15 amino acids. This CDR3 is CASSESIEGTYGYTF. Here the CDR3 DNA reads TGTGCCAGCAGTGAATCAATTGAGGGGACCTATGGCTACACCTTC.

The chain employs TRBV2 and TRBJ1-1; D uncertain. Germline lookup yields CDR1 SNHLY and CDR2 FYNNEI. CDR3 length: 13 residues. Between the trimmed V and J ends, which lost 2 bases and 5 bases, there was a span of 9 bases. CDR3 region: CASSEREGTEAFF. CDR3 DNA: TGTGCCAGCAGTGAAAGAGAGGGAACTGAAGCTTTCTTT. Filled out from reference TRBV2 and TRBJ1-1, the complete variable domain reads EPEVTQTPSHQVTQMGQEVILRCVPISNHLYFYWYRQILGQKVEFLVSFYNNEISEKSEIFDDQFSVERPDGSNFTLKIRSTKLEDSAMYFCASSEREGTEAFFGQGTRLTVV.

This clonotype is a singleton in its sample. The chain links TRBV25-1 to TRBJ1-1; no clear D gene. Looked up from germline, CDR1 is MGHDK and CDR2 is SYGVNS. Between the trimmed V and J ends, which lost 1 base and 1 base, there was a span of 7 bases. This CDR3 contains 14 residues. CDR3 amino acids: CASSEWKSNTEAFF. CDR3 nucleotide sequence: TGTGCCAGCAGTGAATGGAAGTCGAACACTGAAGCTTTCTTT.

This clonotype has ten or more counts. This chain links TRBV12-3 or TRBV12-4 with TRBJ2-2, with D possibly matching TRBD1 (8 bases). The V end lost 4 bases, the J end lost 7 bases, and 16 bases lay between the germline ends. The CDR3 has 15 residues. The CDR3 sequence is CASSSGGQGHGELFF. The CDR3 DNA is TGTGCCAGCAGTTCGGGAGGACAGGGCCACGGGGAGCTGTTTTTT.